This T cell receptor beta chain was sequenced for a study of T cell clonotyping in hematopoietic cell transplantation. Noted time point: recipient sample about 28 days before transplant, after cytoreduction. Using immunoSEQ multiplex PCR, the repertoire was profiled, and TCRdb retains in-frame clones only, with some absent. The table shows approximately 9,300 clones, with more than 75% occurring only once. The CDR3 totals 15 residues. V gave up 6 bases and J gave up 4 bases; unmatched junction bases: 12. CDR1 and CDR2 from the germline V gene are MDHEN and SYDVKM. The receptor was derived from a woman between 50 and 59 years old with chronic myeloid leukemia. Some clones in this sample may be carry-over from other donors' samples. J is TRBJ2-7 and V is TRBV28, with TRBD2 matching 7 bases. This specimen was peripheral blood mononuclear cells, taken before stem cell transplant. Here the CDR3 reads CASSITLDGGYEQYF. The DNA for the CDR3 is TGTGCCAGCAGCATTACCTTAGACGGGGGGTACGAGCAGTACTTC.